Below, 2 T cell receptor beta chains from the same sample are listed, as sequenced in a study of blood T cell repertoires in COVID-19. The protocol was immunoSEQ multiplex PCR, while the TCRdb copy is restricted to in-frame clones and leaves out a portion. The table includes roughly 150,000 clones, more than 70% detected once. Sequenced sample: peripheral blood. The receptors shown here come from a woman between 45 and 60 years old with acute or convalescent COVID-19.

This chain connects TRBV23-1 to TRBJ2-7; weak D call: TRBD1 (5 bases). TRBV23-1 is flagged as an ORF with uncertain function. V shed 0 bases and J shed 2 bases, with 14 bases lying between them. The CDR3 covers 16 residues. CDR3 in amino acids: CASSQSLGRAAYEQYF. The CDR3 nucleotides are TGCGCCAGCAGTCAATCTTTGGGCAGGGCCGCCTACGAGCAGTACTTC.

CDR3 region: CASSLSQGQGPNTIYF. CDR3 sequence (DNA): TGCGCCAGCAGCTTGAGCCAGGGACAGGGGCCCAACACCATATATTTT. This sequence joins TRBV5-1 and TRBJ1-3; 10 positions agree with TRBD1. The CDR3 runs to 16 residues. Germline V lookup: CDR1 SGHRS, CDR2 YFSETQ. V trimming: 1 base; J trimming: 7 bases; junction bases outside the gene matches: 8.